This is a list of T cell receptor beta chains from one sample in a study of T cells after posttransplantation cyclophosphamide. Only in-frame clones appear in the TCRdb table, and some are missing; sequencing was by immunoSEQ multiplex PCR. The sample contains tens of thousands of clones, roughly 95% of which appear only once. Source material: PBMCs. These receptors all stem from a woman under 40 in good health and a related stem cell transplant donor. The CDR3 runs from the conserved cysteine through the conserved F or W. Fields, in order: V gene, D gene, clone size, J gene, CDR3 protein, CDR3 DNA. A D gene is named only where the DNA matches it firmly. Only some rows state a clone size, as once, few, many or a class for expanded clones.

TRBV29-1,-,-,TRBJ2-3,CSVEGGPGTDTQYF,TGCAGCGTTGAGGGTGGGCCTGGCACAGATACGCAGTATTTT
TRBV19,TRBD1,-,TRBJ1-2,CASSPTGVRYGYTF,TGTGCCAGTAGTCCGACAGGGGTTCGGTATGGCTACACCTTC
TRBV30,-,-,TRBJ2-3,CAWSVLGQPTDTQYF,TGTGCCTGGAGTGTACTCGGGCAGCCCACAGATACGCAGTATTTT
TRBV21-1,-,-,TRBJ2-1,CASTLAGDVNEQFF,TGTGCCAGCACCCTAGCGGGGGATGTCAATGAGCAGTTCTTC
TRBV12-5,-,once,TRBJ1-1,CASGLYGTGVMNTEAFF,TGTGCTAGTGGTTTATATGGGACGGGGGTAATGAACACTGAAGCTTTCTTT
TRBV2,TRBD2,once,TRBJ2-5,CASSTSGGAETQYF,TGTGCCAGCAGTACTAGCGGGGGGGCCGAGACCCAGTACTTC
TRBV10-2,-,once,TRBJ1-1,CASSAFAGGDTEAFF,TGCGCCAGCAGTGCATTCGCGGGGGGCGACACTGAAGCTTTCTTT
TRBV5-1,-,-,TRBJ2-3,CASSFRYTETTDTQYF,TGCGCCAGCAGCTTCAGGTACACAGAGACCACAGATACGCAGTATTTT
TRBV19,TRBD2,-,TRBJ2-3,CASSIGRGGSDTQYF,TGTGCCAGTAGTATCGGACGGGGGGGCTCAGATACGCAGTATTTT
TRBV11-2,-,-,TRBJ2-5,CASSLAQTETQYF,TGTGCCAGCAGCTTGGCCCAGACGGAGACCCAGTACTTC
TRBV29-1,TRBD1,-,TRBJ1-2,CSVESPGGFGYTF,TGCAGCGTTGAATCCCCAGGGGGCTTTGGCTACACCTTC
TRBV28,TRBD1,-,TRBJ1-1,CASSELPGGLNTEAFF,TGTGCCAGCAGTGAATTACCAGGGGGTCTAAACACTGAAGCTTTCTTT
TRBV6-4,-,-,TRBJ1-5,CASSDTKLRRSPNQPQHF,TGTGCCAGCAGTGACACCAAGCTGAGGCGGAGCCCCAATCAGCCCCAGCATTTT
TRBV5-1,-,-,TRBJ2-5,CASSPPGAQGETQYF,TGCGCCAGCAGCCCCCCCGGGGCGCAGGGGGAGACCCAGTACTTC
TRBV10-3,-,-,TRBJ2-2,CAISDNAGGGNTGELFF,TGTGCCATCAGTGACAACGCCGGAGGAGGGAACACCGGGGAGCTGTTTTTT
TRBV5-4,-,-,TRBJ2-2,CASSPDGPTGELFF,TGTGCCAGCAGTCCAGACGGGCCCACCGGGGAGCTGTTTTTT
TRBV27,-,once,TRBJ2-1,CASSSEQVSSYNEQFF,TGTGCCAGCAGTTCAGAACAGGTGAGCTCCTACAATGAGCAGTTCTTC